This T cell receptor beta chain is drawn from a study of a mutant IDH1 vaccine in newly diagnosed glioma. Looking at the study overall: Vaccination was launched 4-6 weeks after radiotherapy alone, or with temozolomide cycles. Patients under treatment included roughly 62% males and 37.5% females and had a mean age of 40.4 years.

Germline assignment: CDR1 SGDLS and CDR2 YYNGEE. This CDR3 has 15 residues. J gave up 2 bases and V 1 base, and 0 bases lay outside the gene matches. Time point in this sample: week 5, during vaccination. Doses comprised 300 ug of mutant IDH1 20-mer peptide each, plus topical imiquimod. TCRdb keeps only in-frame clones here, not all; method: immunoSEQ multiplex PCR. This sample has 70,000 to 100,000 clones, with more than 85% found just once. About this clone itself: Its antigen remains unknown.

This material consisted of PBMCs, taken from a glioma patient whose treatment included an IDH1 peptide vaccine. The V call is TRBV9, the J call TRBJ2-7; 13 bases are shared with TRBD2. The sequence derives from a woman aged 50 to 60 with glioma. CDR3: CASSVTSGRAYEQYF. The CDR3 DNA follows: TGTGCCAGCAGCGTAACTAGCGGGAGGGCCTACGAGCAGTACTTC.